The present entry profiles one TCR beta chain with its context. Its recognized antigen is unknown. No base-level quality is on record; no much larger clone is a single base apart. Reading the germline V gene (reference sequence) gives CDR1 SGHNT and CDR2 YYREEE. Deletion took 4 bases off V and 0 bases off J, with a span of 15 bases between the germline ends. The CDR3 sequence holds 16 residues, the cysteine and phenylalanine included. The CDR3 DNA has 48 bases and is translated from base 1. The library was obtained by the immunoSEQ multiplex PCR assay. A mixture of 60 forward primers for TCR Vbeta segments and 13 reverse primers for TCR Jbeta segments was used in the multiplex PCR. Amplification of the CDR3 region of rearranged TCR beta genes was performed with a multiplex PCR assay on genomic DNA. On the Illumina HiSeq System, the amplified TCR beta libraries were sequenced as 87-base-pair reads. The original pipeline was this. A later analysis counted some 80 million unique TCR beta chains across the 550 to 700 repertoires, and 10 million to 11 million of these chains were shared by at least two donors. To remove PCR and sequencing errors, raw reads were error-corrected and collapsed into unique sequences using a nearest-neighbor algorithm that merged closely related sequences. V, D and J gene segments were assigned by aligning CDR3 sequences to IMGT reference sequences. For a sequence to be retained, a match of at least six nucleotides was required to both a V gene segment and a J gene segment. A rearrangement counted as productive if the CDR3 had no stop codons and remained in frame with V and J, and every other rearrangement counted as non-productive. CDR3 was defined by IMGT convention, running from the second conserved V-encoded cysteine to the conserved J-encoded phenylalanine. The earlier analysis of some 550 of the donors excluded any sequence lacking an unambiguous match to a single V gene segment. In an earlier analysis of several hundred of the donors, V segments were called functional above 56.7% productive rearrangements and were called segregating when the between-donor standard deviation exceeded 5%. A statistical classification framework was developed to diagnose cytomegalovirus status using the catalog of TCR beta chain sequences. A later analysis assigned V and J genes by comparing TCR nucleotide sequences with IMGT/GENE-DB human TR gene sequences. The TCRdist pipeline was used in a later analysis to assign CDR3 sequences and most-parsimonious VDJ recombination scenarios. A later analysis defined each TCR beta chain by its CDR3 amino acid sequence plus V-gene family, and excluded reads lacking a unique V-gene family. In a later analysis, 550 to 650 highly shared, low-generation-probability nucleotide sequences were removed to address suspected cross-contamination and a sequencing artifact. In a later analysis, a clonal expansion index for each public chain was calculated from normalized within-repertoire ranks of inferred template counts. In a later analysis, generation probabilities were computed using a VDJ recombination model fitted to out-of-frame rearrangements, and the results were checked against IGoR. In a later analysis, hypergeometric tests were used to score TCR-TCR, TCR-HLA and TCR-CMV co-occurrence, with a repertoire-size bias correction applied to TCR pairs. False discovery rates were estimated in a later analysis by permuting HLA or CMV assignments 20 times. A later analysis grouped co-occurring TCRs with DBSCAN, adding TCRdist sequence similarity when clustering within HLA-allele-positive subsets. For co-occurrence clustering, repertoires with fewer than 30,000 or more than 120,000 public chains were excluded, along with four to six repertoires with anomalous nucleotide sharing. Sourced from immuneACCESS, this table was stored by TCRdb with only in-frame sequences that have V and J called. A share of the clones is absent; for the studies checked, an unresolved V gene accounts for under half, and the remainder has no known explanation. Clone size and V and J calls were adopted from that table, with D and trimming inferred from the DNA. For this sample the table gives 150,000 to 200,000 clones, of which 68% were detected only once. Together, the top ten hold 1.1% to 1.5% of the sample.

The cohort was made up of 666 healthy bone marrow donors. All cohort members were sampled while nominally healthy, although unrecorded immune exposures were likely present. The donor tested CMV seronegative, placing the donor among the approximately 360 seronegative members of the cohort. Every donor gave a peripheral blood sample, and the peripheral blood mononuclear cells from that sample were used for TCR beta sequencing. Genomic DNA extraction from the blood cell samples was performed with the Qiagen DNeasy Blood Extraction Kit. The data were obtained in a study of cytomegalovirus exposure and HLA in healthy donors (dated by TCRdb to 2016 to 2017). Study-wide context: An earlier analysis of 587 of the donors reported 276 Gb of sequence data and 95 million to 130 million unique TCR beta sequences obtained from about 180 million T cells. An earlier analysis of several hundred of the donors applied high-throughput TCR beta sequencing to assess whether each TCR beta V gene segment acted as functional or pseudogenic. The number of donors typed differed by locus, with about 629-630 for A, B, C, DRB1 and DQB1, roughly 520 for DQA1, 600 to 610 for DPA1, and 472 for DPB1. On average, 235,054 unique TCR beta nucleotide sequences were sequenced per donor among 398 genotyped donors of the cohort, with roughly 18% of those sequences being non-productive. The aim of the study was to test whether cataloging public T cell receptors could identify signatures of past pathogen exposure. The T cell repertoires of about 700 subjects were profiled by immunosequencing and related to cytomegalovirus serostatus. Because of strong linkage in the cohort, 5 or 6 DR-DQ haplotypes were treated as single units for association and clustering. Among the roughly 400 genotyped donors, approximately 81% belonged to the genetic ancestry cluster associated with self-reported Caucasian donors. Donor age, sex, ethnicity and CMV serostatus were compiled together with the repertoire data. Class I and class II HLA loci were covered by the typing at four-digit resolution. Genome-wide SNP genotypes for about three fifths of the roughly 700 donors were used in a later genetic analysis, which treated that subset as a discovery cohort. High-throughput TCR immunosequencing, statistical association of individual TCRs with disease status, and machine learning were combined to predict cytomegalovirus infection status. In addition to the first cohort of 666 subjects, a separate validation cohort of 100 to 150 different subjects was used. About 280 gigabases of sequencing data and approximately 92 million unique TCR sequences made up an early release that covered about 640 HLA-typed donors. All discovery cohort repertoires had been generated on a single sequencing platform. A later analysis re-analyzed previously published TCR beta repertoires from 550 to 700 donors and added high-resolution HLA genotyping to study TCR occurrence patterns. In the later analysis, no new phenotypic data were used to find candidate immune exposures; instead, reliance was placed on TCR beta sequences and their occurrence across donors. What the research found in general, with its limitations: Across donors, most TCR sequences were observed very rarely, whereas some public TCRs were present in many individuals. In vitro tests confirmed that a few of the cytomegalovirus-associated TCR beta chains recognize cytomegalovirus antigens. An earlier analysis of around 500 of the donors showed that most TCR beta V segments appeared in productive rearrangements either about 87% or about 30% of the time, which broadly matched IMGT annotations. Some IMGT-functional V segments, including TRBV6-2 and TRBV6-3, could not be distinguished by the 87-base-pair reads and were therefore excluded. Sequencing depth was assumed to be roughly uniform across donors in the presence/absence analyses, though that assumption may not hold. The authors suggested that the approach could potentially be generalized to other disease states and immunological phenotypes. In a later analysis, several top co-occurrence clusters were reported to appear linked to parvovirus B19, influenza, CMV and Epstein-Barr virus. A further reported finding was that TCR beta sequences accurately predicted the HLA-A and HLA-B alleles for most subjects in the first cohort. A total of 150 or so TCR beta chains were listed by the study as associated with cytomegalovirus. Because some donors lacked HLA typing at each locus, the association tests relied only on the typed subset. In a later analysis, HLA-associated TCR beta chains showed more clonal expansion and lower generation probabilities than non-associated chains that were equally common. The only immune exposure information available for the cohort was CMV serostatus. When HLA alleles, especially DR and DQ, strongly co-occurred, attributing TCR associations to individual alleles was difficult. A later analysis associated 16,951 TCR beta sequences with specific HLA alleles at a false discovery rate of 0.05. In a later analysis, most CMV-associated TCR beta chains were found to appear HLA-restricted, with HLA associations seemingly driven largely by CMV exposure. The earlier analysis of nearly 600 of the donors excluded some 15 rarely observed V segments, including chromosome 9 orphons, because counts were too low. A cluster of highly shared sequence variants was judged likely to represent a technical artifact of the sequencing pipeline. Compared with the 666-donor mean, donors in an Asian-associated ancestry cluster had fewer N-insertions in productive TCRs, according to a later genetic analysis. In this cohort, only TCR beta chains were sequenced, and detectable features were limited by the absence of alpha or paired-chain data. In both the original and validation cohorts, the classifier was reported to diagnose cytomegalovirus status with high specificity and sensitivity. According to a later analysis, TCR association rates differed among HLA loci, with DRB1 alleles showing the most associated TCRs and HLA-C alleles showing the fewest. A later genetic analysis associated a missense DCLRE1C variant with V-gene and J-gene trimming of TCR beta chains, and an independent cohort replicated the association. Correlated functional status among segregating V segments might reflect linkage disequilibrium, but an unknown experimental factor could not be ruled out.

This sequence uses TRBV5-4 and TRBJ2-3, and the D gene may be TRBD2, 6 bases matching. The specimen was PBMCs. This TCR came from a man between 45 and 60 years old in good health and CMV-seronegative. The sequenced DNA: TGTGCCAGCAGCCCAGGTGGCGGGGCCAGCACAGATACGCAGTATTTT. Its amino acids are CASSPGGGASTDTQYF.